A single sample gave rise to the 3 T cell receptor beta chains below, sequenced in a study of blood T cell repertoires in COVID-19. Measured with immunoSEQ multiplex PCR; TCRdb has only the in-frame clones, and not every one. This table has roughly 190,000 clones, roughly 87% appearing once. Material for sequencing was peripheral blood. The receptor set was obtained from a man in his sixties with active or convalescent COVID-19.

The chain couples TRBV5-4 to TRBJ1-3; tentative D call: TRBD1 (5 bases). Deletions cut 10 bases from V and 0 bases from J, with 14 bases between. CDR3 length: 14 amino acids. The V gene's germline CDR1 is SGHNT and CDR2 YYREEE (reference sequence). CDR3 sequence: CAGSRGVSGNTIYF. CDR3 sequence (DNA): TGTGCCGGGTCCCGGGGGGTCTCTGGAAACACCATATATTTT.

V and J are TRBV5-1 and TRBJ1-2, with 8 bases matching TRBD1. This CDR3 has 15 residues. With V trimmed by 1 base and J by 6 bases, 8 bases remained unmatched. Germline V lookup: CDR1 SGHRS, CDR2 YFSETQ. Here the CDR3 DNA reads TGCGCCAGCAGCTTGTTCTCAGGGGGCGCCGATGGCTACACCTTC. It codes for CASSLFSGGADGYTF.

CDR3 residues: CASSLQGASKNIQYF. As DNA, the CDR3 is TGTGCCAGTAGTTTACAGGGTGCGTCCAAAAACATTCAGTACTTC. This chain uses TRBV19 with TRBJ2-4, with a possible D match to TRBD1 (6 bases). V was trimmed by 5 bases and J by 2 bases, leaving 13 bases between them. Germline values: CDR1 LNHDA, CDR2 SQIVND (reference sequence). This CDR3 is 15 amino acids long. The full variable domain, rest sourced from reference TRBV19 and TRBJ2-4, is DGGITQSPKYLFRKEGQNVTLSCEQNLNHDAMYWYRQDPGQGLRLIYYSQIVNDFQKGDIAEGYSVSREKKESFPLTVTSAQKNPTAFYLCASSLQGASKNIQYFGAGTRLSVL.